This T cell receptor (beta chain) was identified during a study of CD8 T cells in Susac syndrome. The germline V gene has CDR1 MNHEY and CDR2 SMNVEV (reference sequence). The ends were cut back, 4 bases at V and 11 bases at J, with 17 bases in the middle. CDR3 length: 13 amino acids. With random hexamers, about 0.45 to 1 ug RNA was reverse transcribed. TCRdb independently ran MiXCR on the immunoSEQ multiplex PCR reads; one entry per CDR3 protein. In the table there are about 73,000 distinct CDR3 sequences, roughly 95% of which are singletons. This receptor was identified in a human donor with multiple sclerosis. The chain employs TRBV27 and TRBJ1-1; D possibly corresponds to TRBD1 (6 bases). Sample: CD8+ T cells from PBMCs. This chain's CDR3 is CASSSSTGKVAFF. The CDR3 DNA reads as TGTGCCAGCAGTTCCTCCACAGGGAAGGTGGCTTTCTTT.